This note documents a single T cell receptor (beta chain) sequence. This table comes from immunoSEQ multiplex PCR, and its TCRdb copy is limited to in-frame clones, with some not included. The data hold about 220,000 clones, with 75% to 90% observed a single time. The sample comes from a study of blood T cell repertoires in COVID-19. Across the whole study: COVID-19 samples collected from the United States, Italy and Spain covered acute and convalescent phases. From T cells, B-cell-depleted T cells, or PBMCs came the material, which was cDNA or gDNA.

Followed longitudinally, the Seattle patients had been enrolled during active infection. The CDR3 sequence is 18 residues long. The ends were cut back, 3 bases at V and 1 base at J, with 16 bases in the middle. Germline CDR1 reads MDHEN; CDR2 reads SYDVKM. The sequenced sample consisted of peripheral blood. The chain joins TRBV28 to TRBJ1-6; the D gene is possibly TRBD1 (5 bases). This TCR was recovered from a woman between 65 and 79 years old with COVID-19, enrolled during active disease. The CDR3 region has the DNA TGTGCCAGCAGTTTTGGTCAGCCTGGGGGGTCCTATAATTCACCCCTCCACTTT. Amino acids: CASSFGQPGGSYNSPLHF.